Below, 26 T cell receptor beta chains from the same sample are listed, as sequenced in a study of response to subunit inactivated influenza vaccine. MiXCR, run by TCRdb on the RT-PCR reads, gives a single entry per CDR3 protein. The sample lists about 190,000 distinct CDR3 sequences, 14% occurring once. The sequences come from CD8+ T cells sorted from PBMCs, collected roughly 5 days after vaccination. Every receptor here comes from a man in his forties or fifties who received an inactivated influenza vaccine.

CDR3 residues: CASSYANNEQFF. The CDR3 DNA follows: TGTGCCAGCAGTTACGCGAATAATGAGCAGTTCTTC. The chain is built from TRBV6-2 or TRBV6-3 and TRBJ2-1; D is unclear. Germline CDR1 MNHEY, CDR2 SVGEGT. Trimming shortened V by 2 bases and J by 7 bases, and 6 bases separated the two germline ends. This CDR3 region has 12 residues.

The J gene is TRBJ2-3, the V gene TRBV6-2 or TRBV6-3; no clear D. In germline, CDR1 is MNHEY, CDR2 SVGEGT. The CDR3 is 13 residues long. The ends were cut back, 1 base at V and 4 bases at J, with 6 bases in the middle. Here the CDR3 DNA reads TGTGCCAGCAGTTACTTGGGTGCAGATACGCAGTATTTT. Protein: CASSYLGADTQYF.

The table lists this clonotype with a few counts. The J gene is TRBJ2-1, the V gene TRBV27, with D perhaps assigned TRBD1 or TRBD2 (6 bases each). Germline V gene data show CDR1 as MNHEY and CDR2 as SMNVEV (reference sequence). The CDR3 is 15 amino acids. The germline V and J ends were trimmed by 8 bases and 3 bases, with 17 bases remaining between them. This chain's CDR3 is CASSIKGGGYNEQFF. CDR3 sequence (DNA): TGTGCCAGCTCTATCAAGGGGGGAGGCTACAATGAGCAGTTCTTC.

This clonotype was seen a few times. The rearrangement joins TRBV9 to TRBJ1-5, with TRBD1 matching 9 bases. Germline CDR1 reads SGDLS; CDR2 reads YYNGEE. V lost 4 bases to trimming and J lost 6 bases; unmatched junction nucleotides: 5. The CDR3 runs to 14 residues. In DNA, the CDR3 is TGTGCCAGCAGCACCGGGACAGGGTCTCAGCCCCAGCATTTT. Translating it yields CASSTGTGSQPQHF. The variable domain in full, completed from reference TRBV9 and TRBJ1-5, reads DSGVTQTPKHLITATGQRVTLRCSPRSGDLSVYWYQQSLDQGLQFLIQYYNGEERAKGNILERFSAQQFPDLHSELNLSSLELGDSALYFCASSTGTGSQPQHFGDGTRLSIL.

This clonotype showed up just a few times. This sequence joins TRBV6-5 and TRBJ1-4; possible D gene TRBD1, 5 bases. The CDR3 consists of 17 residues. Trimming pared 2 bases from V and 0 bases from J, leaving 13 bases between. The germline CDR1 and CDR2 sequences are MNHEY and SVGAGI. For the CDR3, the DNA is TGTGCCAGCAGTTACGGGACCGAAAGTGCAACTAATGAAAAACTGTTTTTT. Its translation is CASSYGTESATNEKLFF.

This clonotype was counted ten times or more. The chain recombines TRBV10-2 with TRBJ2-7, with unresolved D. CDR3 length: 17 amino acids. Germline CDR1 reads WSHSY; CDR2 reads SAAADI. Trimming removed 2 bases at V and 2 bases at J, with 19 bases between. CDR3 loop: CASSEPYRIGGAYEQYF. CDR3 bases: TGCGCCAGCAGTGAGCCATACAGAATCGGCGGCGCCTACGAGCAGTACTTC.

The table lists this clonotype with a few counts. This chain joins TRBV29-1 and TRBJ2-1; D gene ambiguous. Trimming left V 6 bases short and J 3 bases short, with 12 bases between. CDR1 is SQVTM and CDR2 is ANQGSEA in the germline V gene. This CDR3 region has 13 residues. CDR3 sequence reads: CSVTTPLYNEQFF. As DNA, the CDR3 is TGCAGCGTAACCACACCTCTCTACAATGAGCAGTTCTTC.

The rearrangement uses TRBV7-2 and TRBJ1-5; D not resolved. Deletions cut 5 bases from V and 6 bases from J, with 11 bases between. This CDR3 contains 13 residues. Germline CDR1 and CDR2: SGHTA and FQGNSA. CDR3 sequence (DNA): TGTGCCAGCAGCGTAACGGATGGTCAGCCCCAGCATTTT. It encodes CASSVTDGQPQHF.

V and J are TRBV7-2 and TRBJ2-3; no definite D call. Germline V gene data show CDR1 as SGHTA and CDR2 as FQGNSA. Trimming pared 1 base from V and 0 bases from J, leaving 11 bases between. This CDR3 is built from 16 residues. DNA of the CDR3: TGTGCCAGCAGCTTAGTTATGCGGTCTAGCACAGATACGCAGTATTTT. Protein sequence: CASSLVMRSSTDTQYF.

This clonotype occurred once. The chain combines TRBV2 with TRBJ1-1; 7 positions agree with TRBD1. CDR1 is SNHLY, CDR2 FYNNEI, per germline. Trimming took 6 bases from V and 4 from J; bases not matched to a gene: 5. CDR3 length: 13 residues. CDR3 in DNA: TGTGCCAGCAGGTTAAGGGGGCCCACTGAAGCTTTCTTT. Its translation: CASRLRGPTEAFF. The full variable domain, in which reference TRBV2 and TRBJ1-1 provide the parts outside the CDR3, is EPEVTQTPSHQVTQMGQEVILRCVPISNHLYFYWYRQILGQKVEFLVSFYNNEISEKSEIFDDQFSVERPDGSNFTLKIRSTKLEDSAMYFCASRLRGPTEAFFGQGTRLTVV.

The rearrangement joins TRBV28 to TRBJ2-7; 8 bases are shared with TRBD2. The CDR3 totals 14 residues. Trimming at V came to 1 base and at J to 4 bases, leaving 3 bases not matched to a gene. Per the germline V gene, CDR1 is MDHEN and CDR2 is SYDVKM. CDR3 amino acids: CASSLSGGVYEQYF. In DNA, the CDR3 is TGTGCCAGCAGTTTATCGGGGGGGGTTTACGAGCAGTACTTC.

This clonotype was recorded a few times. The J gene is TRBJ2-1, the V gene TRBV20-1; 7 nucleotides agree with TRBD2. Germline CDR1 DFQATT, CDR2 SNEGSKA (reference sequence). Trimming at V came to 0 bases and at J to 1 base, leaving 6 bases not matched to a gene. The CDR3 consists of 16 residues. The CDR3 region is CSARDIRGGSYNEQFF. The CDR3 DNA follows: TGCAGTGCTAGAGATATTCGGGGAGGGTCCTACAATGAGCAGTTCTTC.

The V gene is TRBV20-1, the J gene TRBJ2-1; D tentatively fits TRBD1 or TRBD2 (5 bases each). V shed 1 base and J shed 12 bases, with 13 bases lying between them. In germline, CDR1 is DFQATT, CDR2 SNEGSKA (reference sequence). This CDR3 spans 12 amino acids. The CDR3 loop is CSARAWGSTQFF. CDR3 DNA: TGCAGTGCTAGAGCCTGGGGGAGTACGCAGTTCTTC.

This chain uses TRBV4-1 with TRBJ2-7, with 8 bases matching TRBD2. CDR3 length equals 16 residues. Germline CDR1 reads MGHRA; CDR2 reads YSYEKL. J was trimmed by 6 bases and V by 3 bases; bases with no gene match: 13. The CDR3 bases are TGCGCCAGCAGCCATGCCACCGGGACTAGTGGGACCGAGCAGTACTTC. Its protein is CASSHATGTSGTEQYF.

This clonotype came up a few times. This chain uses TRBV7-2 with TRBJ1-1; D is possibly TRBD1 (5 bases). Germline V CDR1 and CDR2: SGHTA, FQGNSA. V lost 3 bases to trimming and J lost 6 bases, with 11 bases between them. CDR3 length equals 13 residues. CDR3 nucleotides: TGTGCCAGCAGCTTTCTCGGGGGGGCTGAAGCTTTCTTT. It translates to CASSFLGGAEAFF.

The sample holds a few counts of this clonotype. The V gene is TRBV7-8, the J gene TRBJ1-5; TRBD1 matches 9 bases. The CDR3 extends over 16 amino acids. The germline V gene encodes CDR1 SGHVS and CDR2 FQNEAQ. The V and J ends lost 5 bases and 3 bases, in that order; junction bases with no gene match: 8. The CDR3 DNA sequence: TGTGCCAGCAGCGTAAGGGACAGGGCTTACAATCAGCCCCAGCATTTT. Encoded protein: CASSVRDRAYNQPQHF.

This clonotype was detected a few times. The chain combines TRBV4-3 with TRBJ2-1, with a tentative D call TRBD1 (6 bases). From germline, CDR1 is LGHNA and CDR2 YSLEER. V dropped 4 bases and J dropped 7 bases, with 20 bases sitting between them. This CDR3 spans 16 amino acids. CDR3 coding DNA: TGCGCCAGCAGCCGTTCAGGGGCGTTGGGTAGGAATGAGCAGTTCTTC. This translates into CASSRSGALGRNEQFF.

The chain is built from TRBV12-3 or TRBV12-4 and TRBJ2-3; a weak D match, TRBD2 (5 bases). CDR3 size: 19 residues. Trimming removed 4 bases from V and 0 bases from J, with 23 bases in between. The CDR3 bases are TGTGCCAGCAGTTCGGACCTACCCGTCAAGAGGACTAGCACAGATACGCAGTATTTT. The encoded protein is CASSSDLPVKRTSTDTQYF.

This clonotype was seen a handful of times. The chain joins TRBV4-1 to TRBJ2-2; 8 bases fit TRBD2. V trimming: 1 base; J trimming: 6 bases; junction bases outside the gene matches: 7. The V gene's germline CDR1 is MGHRA and CDR2 YSYEKL. The CDR3 length is 16 residues. CDR3 in DNA: TGCGCCAGCAGCCAAGGACTAGCGCAAGGCTCCGGGGAGCTGTTTTTT. Encoded protein: CASSQGLAQGSGELFF.

This clonotype was seen ten or more times. The chain is built from TRBV10-2 and TRBJ2-7; 7 bases agree with TRBD1. Germline CDR1 WSHSY, CDR2 SAAADI. V gave up 4 bases and J gave up 5 bases; unmatched junction bases: 14. The CDR3 contains 16 residues. The CDR3 sequence is CASSVSRDRLVHEQYF. The CDR3 region has the DNA TGCGCCAGCAGTGTCTCCCGGGACAGACTTGTGCACGAGCAGTACTTC.

This chain uses TRBV5-6 with TRBJ2-4; 9 nucleotides line up with TRBD2. V shed 7 bases, J shed 8 bases, and the junction held 22 bases outside the gene matches. The CDR3 consists of 18 residues. Germline CDR1 and CDR2: SGHDT and YYEEEE. The CDR3 DNA follows: TGTGCCAGCTCCTCGCGCGGGGGGGTTTTAGGGGCGAATGACATTCAGTACTTC. It codes for CASSSRGGVLGANDIQYF.

This clonotype was detected a few times. The chain joins TRBV25-1 to TRBJ2-6; D unclear. CDR3 length: 14 residues. The germline CDR1 and CDR2 sequences are MGHDK and SYGVNS. The V end lost 6 bases, the J end lost 1 base, and 7 bases lay between the germline ends. Written as DNA, the CDR3 is TGTGCCAGCAGCGTAGGGTCTGGGGCCAACGTCCTGACTTTC. Translation gives CASSVGSGANVLTF.

Regarding this clonotype: This clone may be a read error of a much larger clone one base away. The chain has TRBV2 and TRBJ2-2, with D perhaps matching TRBD1 (5 bases). V was cut by 5 bases and J by 0 bases, with 13 bases left in between. The CDR3 consists of 16 residues. The germline V gene has CDR1 SNHLY and CDR2 FYNNEI. CDR3 sequence: CASSSQGNPNTGELFF. The CDR3 DNA reads TGTGCCAGCAGTTCTCAGGGTAATCCGAACACCGGGGAGCTGTTTTTT.

This chain links TRBV7-9 with TRBJ2-7; D may be TRBD1 (6 bases). Trimming pared 5 bases from V and 4 bases from J, leaving 18 bases between. The CDR3 totals 15 residues. Germline CDR1 reads SEHNR; CDR2 reads FQNEAQ (reference sequence). The CDR3 loop reads CASSEPRTAFYEQYF. CDR3 in DNA: TGTGCCAGCAGCGAGCCCAGGACAGCCTTTTACGAGCAGTACTTC.

This chain connects TRBV6-1 to TRBJ2-5; D assignment may be TRBD1 or TRBD2 (5 bases each). The CDR3 length is 15 residues. From germline, CDR1 is MNHNS and CDR2 SASEGT. The V gene lost 6 bases and the J gene lost 4 bases, with 18 bases spanning the gap. The CDR3 DNA reads TGTGCCAGCAGCGAATGGGCAGAGGGGTTAGAGACCCAGTACTTC. Translated: CASSEWAEGLETQYF.

V is TRBV7-9 and J is TRBJ2-1; no clear D. The CDR3 runs 13 residues. V was clipped by 2 bases and J by 8 bases, with 10 bases between them. CDR1 and CDR2 (germline): SEHNR, FQNEAQ (reference sequence). CDR3 DNA sequence: TGTGCCAGCAGCTTATTAGGGTCTGATGAGCAGTTCTTC. Its protein is CASSLLGSDEQFF.